This TCR beta chain was identified during a study of blood T cell repertoires in COVID-19. Study details: From the United States, Italy and Spain came samples of acute and convalescent COVID-19. PBMCs, B-cell-depleted T cells, or T cells were the source of the cDNA or gDNA that made up the material.

CDR3 length equals 13 residues. Germline V gives CDR1 LNHDA, CDR2 SQIVND (reference sequence). V lost 1 base, J lost 5 bases, and 6 bases lay in between. Original handling: By means of reference gene primer amplification, nucleated cell counts were estimated. TCRdb's copy holds only in-frame clones and misses some; the assay was immunoSEQ multiplex PCR. The V and J calls and clone size were taken over from that table, and D and trimming were inferred from the DNA. There are roughly 260,000 clones in the sample; less than 90% occur only once, and 4% lies in the top ten. The sequenced sample was peripheral blood. The source is a man aged 60 to 75 who had recovered from COVID-19. The chain has TRBV19 and TRBJ2-1; the D gene is possibly TRBD2 (5 bases). The CDR3 DNA follows: TGTGCCAGTAGTATAGGACTAAACAATGAGCAGTTCTTC. Its protein is CASSIGLNNEQFF. Variable domain in full (rest from reference TRBV19 and TRBJ2-1): DGGITQSPKYLFRKEGQNVTLSCEQNLNHDAMYWYRQDPGQGLRLIYYSQIVNDFQKGDIAEGYSVSREKKESFPLTVTSAQKNPTAFYLCASSIGLNNEQFFGPGTRLTVL.